Following are 12 T cell receptor beta chains from one sample sequenced in a study of blood T cell repertoires in COVID-19. Assay: immunoSEQ multiplex PCR; the TCRdb copy retains only in-frame clones and omits some. The data show approximately 160,000 clones, around 85% seen once. The sequenced material came from peripheral blood. These receptors all stem from a man aged 55 to 69 with active or convalescent COVID-19.

This rearrangement joins TRBV2 to TRBJ1-5, with D tentatively TRBD1 (5 bases). The germline V and J ends were trimmed by 4 bases and 0 bases, with 16 bases remaining between them. Per the germline V gene, CDR1 is SNHLY and CDR2 is FYNNEI. The CDR3 totals 17 residues. The CDR3 loop is CASSGKVRVDSNQPQHF. The CDR3 coding sequence is TGTGCCAGCAGTGGTAAGGTCAGGGTCGATAGCAATCAGCCCCAGCATTTT.

The CDR3 DNA sequence: TGTGCCAGCAGCTCCCCAGCGGGGCGATCAGTCTACAATGAGCAGTTCTTC. As protein: CASSSPAGRSVYNEQFF. V usage is TRBV7-2 and J usage is TRBJ2-1; 7 bases agree with TRBD2. The CDR3 has 17 amino acids. CDR1 and CDR2 (germline): SGHTA, FQGNSA. The V gene end was trimmed by 4 bases and the J gene end by 3 bases; junction bases not matched to a gene: 12. Full variable domain (missing parts from reference TRBV7-2 and TRBJ2-1): GAGVSQSPSNKVTEKGKDVELRCDPISGHTALYWYRQSLGQGLEFLIYFQGNSAPDKSGLPSDRFSAERTGGSVSTLTIQRTQQEDSAVYLCASSSPAGRSVYNEQFFGPGTRLTVL.

This clone was seen many times. The rearrangement joins TRBV7-9 to TRBJ2-2, with D maybe TRBD1 (6 bases). Germline V gives CDR1 SEHNR, CDR2 FQNEAQ (reference sequence). The CDR3 sequence is 14 residues long. The V end was cut by 5 bases, the J end by 4 bases, with 11 bases between. CDR3 nucleotides: TGTGCCAGCAGCGAAACAGGGTTCACCGGGGAGCTGTTTTTT. Residues: CASSETGFTGELFF.

This chain links TRBV12-3 or TRBV12-4 with TRBJ1-5; unclear D gene. This CDR3 is 13 amino acids long. The V and J ends lost 5 bases and 4 bases respectively, with 9 bases between them. CDR3 bases: TGTGCCAGCAGTCCAGGCACAAATCAGCCCCAGCATTTT. It encodes CASSPGTNQPQHF.

This sequence joins TRBV6-5 and TRBJ1-4; no definite D call. The CDR3 has 13 amino acids. Trimming pared 0 bases from V and 8 bases from J, leaving 7 bases between. Germline-derived CDR1 and CDR2 are MNHEY and SVGAGI. The CDR3 sequence is CASSYSQLEKLFF. Here the CDR3 DNA reads TGTGCCAGCAGTTACTCCCAGTTGGAAAAACTGTTTTTT.

The J gene is TRBJ2-3, the V gene TRBV5-6; 9 bases line up with TRBD2. V was pared by 3 bases and J by 6 bases, with 11 bases of the junction left unmatched. The CDR3 sequence is 16 residues long. In germline, CDR1 is SGHDT, CDR2 YYEEEE. The DNA for the CDR3 is TGTGCCAGCAGCTGGCCCCAAGCGGGGGGAACGGATACGCAGTATTTT. It translates to CASSWPQAGGTDTQYF.

The J gene is TRBJ2-1, the V gene TRBV6-5, with 11 nucleotides matching TRBD1. CDR1 and CDR2 (germline): MNHEY, SVGAGI. The J segment lost 1 base and the V segment lost 6 bases, leaving 2 bases of the junction unmatched. CDR3 length: 15 residues. The CDR3 loop reads CASRGTGGSYNEQFF. The CDR3 region has the DNA TGTGCCAGCAGGGGGACAGGGGGATCCTACAATGAGCAGTTCTTC.

The genes are TRBV14 and TRBJ1-1; maybe TRBD1 (5 bases). This CDR3 has 16 residues. Trimming shortened V by 4 bases and J by 0 bases, and 15 bases separated the two germline ends. Germline V gives CDR1 SGHDN, CDR2 FVKESK. The CDR3 DNA reads TGTGCCAGCAGCCTCGACGGGGGAACGATGAACACTGAAGCTTTCTTT. Encoded protein: CASSLDGGTMNTEAFF.

The CDR3 region is CASSQAGSSGANVLTF. Written as DNA, the CDR3 is TGTGCCAGCAGCCAAGCGGGTTCCTCTGGGGCCAACGTCCTGACTTTC. J is TRBJ2-6 and V is TRBV3-1 (or the pseudogene TRBV3-2), with D unclear. Trimming pared 1 base from V and 0 bases from J, leaving 7 bases between. The CDR3 spans 16 residues. The germline CDR1 and CDR2 sequences are LGHDT and YNNKEL (reference sequence).

Points on this clone: Other DNA sequences in the same sample also yield this CDR3. The chain links TRBV7-2 to TRBJ2-5; D gene ambiguous. The CDR3 is 13 amino acids. From germline, CDR1 is SGHTA and CDR2 FQGNSA. Trimming took off 1 base at V and 5 bases at J, with 8 bases between the two ends. The CDR3 reads CASSLGAVETQYF. The CDR3 DNA reads as TGTGCCAGCAGCTTAGGGGCTGTGGAGACCCAGTACTTC.

The gene calls are TRBV5-4 and TRBJ2-1; no firm D call. CDR1 and CDR2 from the germline V gene are SGHNT and YYREEE (reference sequence). Trimming took off 0 bases at V and 8 bases at J, with 12 bases between the two ends. This CDR3 region has 14 residues. CDR3 protein: CASSLVSRGYEQFF. In nucleotides, the CDR3 is TGTGCCAGCAGCTTGGTGTCTAGAGGATATGAGCAGTTCTTC.

The chain uses TRBV3-1 (or the pseudogene TRBV3-2) and TRBJ1-6; 10 nucleotides match TRBD1. The CDR3 sequence is 16 residues long. With 4 bases clipped from V and 6 bases from J, the junction kept 6 bases outside the gene matches. Per germline, CDR1 LGHDT and CDR2 YNNKEL (reference sequence). CDR3 nucleotides: TGTGCCAGCAGCCCCTCAGGACAGGGGGGTAATTCACCCCTCCACTTT. Translating it yields CASSPSGQGGNSPLHF.